The T cell receptor beta chain under discussion was sequenced for a study of post-analysis software for immune sequencing data. This clonotype was seen more than once but under ten times. The antigen is undetermined. CDR1 SGHRS and CDR2 YFSETQ come from the germline V gene. V lost 0 bases, J lost 3 bases, and 12 bases lay in between. The CDR3 has 15 residues. Study-wide points: When compared against controls, multiple sclerosis patients showed significantly lower normalized Chao1 diversity. About five TRBV segments, including TRBV5-6, TRBV5-1 and TRBV20-1, were more frequent in patients than controls. Samples prepared in the same batch strongly co-clustered by F measure.

TCR beta cDNA libraries included unique molecular identifiers. A single record per CDR3 protein comes from TCRdb applying MiXCR to the PCR reads. The repertoire has roughly 570,000 distinct CDR3 sequences, around a third of them found once; the top ten carry around 6.1%. The chain links TRBV5-1 to TRBJ1-1; D not certain. The TCR comes from a girl aged 2 to 17 with multiple sclerosis. The sequencing input was blood. CDR3 DNA: TGCGCCAGCAGCTTGGCTGGGAACTCGGACACTGAAGCTTTCTTT. This translates into CASSLAGNSDTEAFF.